A selection of T cell receptor beta chains follows, all from one sample in a study of control samples from healthy donors and cancer patients. Data came from immunoSEQ multiplex PCR; TCRdb stores just in-frame clones and leaves some out. The data show 98,000 or so clones, about 87% seen once. The material sequenced was blood. These receptors came from an older woman in good health. CDR3s include the opening cysteine and the closing phenylalanine or tryptophan. The D gene is left open where the match is weak. Not all rows give a size; the values are once, few, many and, for expanded clones, a class.

>NA|TRBV7-2|TRBJ2-3|NA
TGTGCCAGCAGCTTTATTACCACAGATACGCAGTATTTT
CASSFITTDTQYF
>NA|TRBV5-1|TRBJ2-1|NA
TGCGCCAGCAGTTGGGGCCTCGAATACAATGAGCAGTTCTTC
CASSWGLEYNEQFF
>NA|TRBV15|TRBJ1-1|NA
TGTGCCACCAGCAGAGACGGGAGGAACACTGAAGCTTTCTTT
CATSRDGRNTEAFF
>TRBD1|TRBV6-5|TRBJ1-1|NA
TGTGCCAGCAGCCAGGGGGTCGGAGAGGCTTTCTTT
CASSQGVGEAFF
>NA|TRBV3-1/TRBV3-2|TRBJ2-7|NA
TGTGCCAGCAGCCAAGATGGGAGGAGGGTGAACTTC
CASSQDGRRVNF
>TRBD2|TRBV20-1|TRBJ2-7|NA
TGCAGTGCTAGCGGGGGGATGGAGCAGTACTTC
CSASGGMEQYF
>NA|TRBV5-1|TRBJ2-7|NA
TGCGCCAGCAGCCTTAGGGAATCCTACGAGCAGTACTTC
CASSLRESYEQYF
>NA|TRBV30|TRBJ1-6|NA
TGTGCCTTCCCGGGGGTGGCACCAAATTCACCCCTCCACTTT
CAFPGVAPNSPLHF
>NA|TRBV12-5|TRBJ1-5|NA
TGTGCTAGTGGTTTGAGGACTGGTTTGTCAAGCAATAAAATCGAAGGTCAGCCCCAGCATTTT
CASGLRTGLSSNKIEGQPQHF
>NA|TRBV6-6|TRBJ1-5|NA
TGTGCCAGCAGCCTTCAGGGTACGGGGCAGCCCCAGCATTTT
CASSLQGTGQPQHF
>NA|TRBV20-1|TRBJ1-1|NA
TGCAGTGCTAGTTCCCCGCAGAACACTGAAGCTTTCTTT
CSASSPQNTEAFF
>NA|TRBV2|TRBJ1-1|once
TGTGCCAGCAGCGGTACAGGTTACACTGAAGCTTTCTTT
CASSGTGYTEAFF
>NA|TRBV6-5|TRBJ1-5|NA
TGTGCCAGCAGTTTGGGAGACGGGCCCCAGCATTTT
CASSLGDGPQHF
>NA|TRBV11-2|TRBJ2-7|NA
TGTGCCAGCAGCCAGGGCCCCACACGGGAGCAGTACTTC
CASSQGPTREQYF
>TRBD1|TRBV7-2|TRBJ1-1|NA
TGTGCCAGCAGCCTAATGCAGGGGGGCACTGAAGCTTTCTTT
CASSLMQGGTEAFF
>NA|TRBV6-2/TRBV6-3|TRBJ2-3|NA
TGTGCCAGCAGTTCTTTATCCGCAGATACGCAGTATTTT
CASSSLSADTQYF
>TRBD1|TRBV4-2|TRBJ2-7|NA
TGTGCCAGCAGCCAAACCGGGACAGGATTCTACGAGCAGTACTTC
CASSQTGTGFYEQYF
>NA|TRBV4-1|TRBJ2-5|once
TGCGCCAGCAGCCAGGCGCCAGCAGCAACCGAAGAGACCCAGTACTTC
CASSQAPAATEETQYF
>TRBD2|TRBV5-6|TRBJ2-1|NA
TGTGCCAGCAGCCGGGGACTAGCGGGGGCCAACTACAATGAGCAGTTCTTC
CASSRGLAGANYNEQFF
>NA|TRBV6-6|TRBJ1-4|NA
TGTGCCAGCAGTTACCGGCCAGGGGCTAATGAAAAACTGTTTTTT
CASSYRPGANEKLFF
>TRBD1|TRBV5-1|TRBJ1-2|NA
TGCGCCAGCAGCTTGGGACAGGGATACTATGGCTACACCTTC
CASSLGQGYYGYTF
>TRBD2|TRBV3-1/TRBV3-2|TRBJ2-4|NA
TGTGCCAGCAGCCCCGCGGGGGGATTAACACTAGCCAAAAACATTCAGTACTTC
CASSPAGGLTLAKNIQYF
>NA|TRBV19|TRBJ1-2|NA
TGTGCCAGTAGTAGATCCCCAGCTAACTATGGCTACACCTTC
CASSRSPANYGYTF
>NA|TRBV27|TRBJ2-7|NA
TGTGCCAGCAGTAACTCACGAGGTTACGAGCAGTACTTC
CASSNSRGYEQYF
>NA|TRBV3-1/TRBV3-2|TRBJ2-3|NA
TGTGCCTCATGCCAGGGCACAGATACGCAGTATTTT
CASCQGTDTQYF
>NA|TRBV7-2|TRBJ1-2|few
TGTGCCAGCAGCTGGAAGTCAGCCTACACCTTC
CASSWKSAYTF
>TRBD1|TRBV5-1|TRBJ1-4|NA
TGCGCCAGCAGCTACGACAGGGGGTCCGGTAATGAAAAACTGTTTTTT
CASSYDRGSGNEKLFF
>NA|TRBV19|TRBJ1-3|NA
TGTGCCATCTCCACAGGGTCCGGAAACACCATATATTTT
CAISTGSGNTIYF
>TRBD2|TRBV19|TRBJ2-3|NA
TGTGCCAGTAGTCCCCTAGCGGGGGGGAGCACAGATACGCAGTATTTT
CASSPLAGGSTDTQYF
>NA|TRBV7-6|TRBJ1-1|once
TGTGCCAGCAGCTTACAGGGGAGCACTGAAGCTTTCTTT
CASSLQGSTEAFF
>NA|TRBV30|TRBJ1-3|NA
TGTGCCTGGAGCTCCCCTGGGTCCGGAAACACCATATATTTT
CAWSSPGSGNTIYF
>NA|TRBV4-3|TRBJ2-1|NA
TGCGCCAGCAGCCTGACCCAAGTCTCCTACAATGAGCAGTTCTTC
CASSLTQVSYNEQFF
>TRBD1|TRBV10-3|TRBJ1-5|NA
TGTGCCACCACGGGGACAGGATTTAGCAATCAGCCCCAGCATTTT
CATTGTGFSNQPQHF
>TRBD1|TRBV19|TRBJ1-1|NA
TGTGCCAGTAGTATGAGGGGGCTGAACACTGAAGCTTTCTTT
CASSMRGLNTEAFF
>NA|TRBV21-1|TRBJ1-5|NA
TGTGCCAGCAGCAACGCACAGGGCAGTAGTCAGCCCCAGCATTTT
CASSNAQGSSQPQHF
>NA|TRBV18|TRBJ2-1|NA
TGTGCCAGCTCCTACGTTAGCGTCGGCAGGGCCAATGAGCAGTTCTTC
CASSYVSVGRANEQFF
>TRBD1|TRBV6-5|TRBJ2-4|NA
TGTGCCAGCAGTTCCCCTGGACAGGGCCAAAACATTCAGTACTTC
CASSSPGQGQNIQYF
>NA|TRBV5-1|TRBJ2-2|few
TGCGCCAGCAGCTTGGTGGTGGGAGCGAACACCGGGGAGCTGTTTTTT
CASSLVVGANTGELFF
>TRBD1|TRBV7-9|TRBJ1-1|NA
TGTGCCAGCAGCTTAGACAGGGGGGACACTGAAGCTTTCTTT
CASSLDRGDTEAFF
>NA|TRBV5-8|TRBJ1-6|NA
TGTGCCAGCAGCGGGGGGGGGAATTCACCCCTCCACTTT
CASSGGGNSPLHF
>NA|TRBV25-1|TRBJ1-3|NA
TGTGCCAGCAGTGAACGGGGGAATCCGGCGGGCACCATATATTTT
CASSERGNPAGTIYF
>TRBD1|TRBV27|TRBJ1-1|NA
TGTGCCAGCAGTTTCCTCCAGGGGGGGACTGAAGCTTTCTTT
CASSFLQGGTEAFF
>NA|TRBV5-5|TRBJ1-2|once
TGTGCCAGCAGCTTCAGTACAACCTATGGCTACACCTTC
CASSFSTTYGYTF
>NA|TRBV18|TRBJ1-4|NA
TGTGCCAGCTCACCAGACTCAACTAATGAAAAACTGTTTTTT
CASSPDSTNEKLFF
>NA|TRBV5-6|TRBJ1-2|few
TGTGCCAGCAGCTTGGAGCATGTCCCCACCTTC
CASSLEHVPTF
>NA|TRBV5-4|TRBJ2-7|NA
TGTGCCAGCAGCGGTGGATACGAGCAGTACTTC
CASSGGYEQYF
>NA|TRBV3-1/TRBV3-2|TRBJ2-7|NA
TGTGCCAGCAGCCATAGTCAGAAGTTCTACGAGCAGTACTTC
CASSHSQKFYEQYF
>NA|TRBV30|TRBJ2-1|NA
TGTGCCTGGAGTACTCGGAGTTACAATGAGCAGTTCTTC
CAWSTRSYNEQFF
>NA|TRBV6-6|TRBJ1-2|NA
TGTGCCAGCAGCCTGATGAGTCGGGGCTACACCTTC
CASSLMSRGYTF
>NA|TRBV19|TRBJ1-2|NA
TGTGCCAGTAGTTCCCATGGGGGCTACACCTTC
CASSSHGGYTF
>TRBD1|TRBV7-9|TRBJ2-1|NA
TGTGCCAGCAGCTTAGAAGTAGGACAGGGGCGGGGCGAGCAGTTCTTC
CASSLEVGQGRGEQFF
>TRBD1|TRBV18|TRBJ1-1|NA
TGTGCCAGCTCACCCGGGACAGTGGCTTTCTTT
CASSPGTVAFF
>NA|TRBV9|TRBJ1-2|once
TGTGCCAGCAGCGTATCAGGGGAGGATGGCTACACCTTC
CASSVSGEDGYTF
>NA|TRBV27|TRBJ2-1|once
TGTGCCAGCAGTGCGGACAGAGGTTTTAGAGATGAGCAGTTCTTC
CASSADRGFRDEQFF
>NA|TRBV19|TRBJ2-5|NA
TGTGCCAGTAGTGAGCTGAGCCAAGAGACCCAGTACTTC
CASSELSQETQYF
>NA|TRBV5-1|TRBJ2-1|NA
TGCGCCAGCAGCCCCTGGCCCGCCGTCACCTACAATGAGCAGTTCTTC
CASSPWPAVTYNEQFF
>TRBD1|TRBV5-5|TRBJ1-6|NA
TGTGCCAGCAGTTTTGGGACAGGGAACTCACCCCTCCACTTT
CASSFGTGNSPLHF